The next 30 T cell receptor beta chains were all read from a single sample in a study of blood T cell repertoires in COVID-19. The assay was immunoSEQ multiplex PCR, and TCRdb's table has in-frame clones only and misses some. The data show 150,000 to 200,000 clones, over 75% seen once. The sample was peripheral blood. These receptors all stem from a man in his fifties or sixties who had recovered from COVID-19.

The chain links TRBV27 to TRBJ2-1; 13 bases map to TRBD2. V was pared by 3 bases and J by 6 bases, with 2 bases of the junction left unmatched. This CDR3 is built from 15 residues. Germline assignment: CDR1 MNHEY and CDR2 SMNVEV (reference sequence). The CDR3 protein is CASSLGLAGSNEQFF. In nucleotides, the CDR3 is TGTGCCAGCAGTTTGGGACTAGCGGGAAGCAATGAGCAGTTCTTC.

The rearrangement uses TRBV10-1 and TRBJ2-2, with 10 bases identical to TRBD2. The CDR3 loop spans 16 amino acids. Germline V gives CDR1 WNHNN, CDR2 SYGVQD (reference sequence). V dropped 6 bases and J dropped 2; count of bases not matched to a gene: 6. CDR3 in amino acids: CASSSRTSGNTGELFF. CDR3 sequence (DNA): TGCGCCAGCAGCTCCAGGACTAGCGGAAACACCGGGGAGCTGTTTTTT.

The count of this clone is one. This chain links TRBV27 with TRBJ1-2, with D possibly matching TRBD1 (6 bases). Trimming shortened V by 6 bases and J by 0 bases, and 11 bases separated the two germline ends. The CDR3 extends over 14 amino acids. Germline lookup yields CDR1 MNHEY and CDR2 SMNVEV (reference sequence). The CDR3 reads CASRVTGTNYGYTF. The CDR3 DNA reads as TGTGCCAGCAGAGTCACAGGGACTAACTATGGCTACACCTTC.

The chain has TRBV28 and TRBJ2-3; 10 nucleotides line up with TRBD2. The CDR3 is made up of 15 amino acids. Germline loops: CDR1 MDHEN, CDR2 SYDVKM. The V segment lost 3 bases and the J segment 2 bases; nucleotides outside the gene matches: 2. This CDR3 is CASSFLAGDTDTQYF. The CDR3 DNA reads TGTGCCAGCAGTTTCCTAGCGGGAGACACAGATACGCAGTATTTT. Supplemented by reference TRBV28 and TRBJ2-3, the full variable domain reads DVKVTQSSRYLVKRTGEKVFLECVQDMDHENMFWYRQDPGLGLRLIYFSYDVKMKEKGDIPEGYSVSREKKERFSLILESASTNQTSMYLCASSFLAGDTDTQYFGPGTRLTVL.

The chain couples TRBV19 to TRBJ1-5; possible D gene TRBD1, 6 bases. Trimming shortened V by 4 bases and J by 4 bases, and 20 bases separated the two germline ends. The CDR3 has 17 amino acids. Germline V gene data show CDR1 as LNHDA and CDR2 as SQIVND (reference sequence). CDR3 residues: CASSSQGTPGANQPQHF. Written as DNA, the CDR3 is TGTGCCAGTAGTAGCCAGGGAACCCCAGGGGCAAATCAGCCCCAGCATTTT.

This clone was picked up one time. V gene TRBV5-6 combines with J gene TRBJ2-1; maybe TRBD2 (5 bases). The CDR3 sequence is 15 residues long. Germline loops: CDR1 SGHDT, CDR2 YYEEEE. The V gene lost 7 bases and the J gene lost 0 bases, with 14 bases spanning the gap. CDR3 sequence: CASAFSGVSYNEQFF. Here the CDR3 DNA reads TGTGCCAGCGCCTTCTCCGGGGTCTCCTACAATGAGCAGTTCTTC.

This sequence joins TRBV10-3 and TRBJ2-7; 11 positions match TRBD1. Germline V gene sequence: CDR1 ENHRY, CDR2 SYGVKD. The trim removed 10 bases at V and 5 bases at J, leaving 7 bases unmatched. CDR3 length: 13 amino acids. In nucleotides, the CDR3 is TGTGCCACAGCCCGGGACAGGGGGGACGAGCAGTACTTC. This gives the protein CATARDRGDEQYF.

V gene TRBV2 combines with J gene TRBJ2-7, with D possibly TRBD1 on 6 matching bases. The CDR3 has 13 amino acids. V dropped 8 bases and J dropped 0 bases, with 11 bases sitting between them. CDR1 is SNHLY, CDR2 FYNNEI, per germline. CDR3 nucleotides: TGTGCCAGCGCCGGGACACGCTCCTACGAGCAGTACTTC. It yields the protein CASAGTRSYEQYF.

This clone was detected many times. The chain combines TRBV27 with TRBJ2-7; D not certain. V lost 2 bases to trimming and J lost 1 base, with 6 bases between them. The CDR3 contains 13 residues. The germline V gene has CDR1 MNHEY and CDR2 SMNVEV (reference sequence). CDR3 sequence (DNA): TGTGCCAGCAGTTTACCCGGTTCCTACGAGCAGTACTTC. Its protein product is CASSLPGSYEQYF.

This clone was found a few times. J is TRBJ2-1 and V is TRBV5-1; no clear D gene. There are 11 residues in the CDR3. V was trimmed by 4 bases and J by 4 bases, leaving 3 bases between them. Germline V gene data show CDR1 as SGHRS and CDR2 as YFSETQ. The CDR3 reads CASSQYNEQFF. CDR3 in DNA: TGCGCCAGCAGCCAGTACAATGAGCAGTTCTTC.

The chain combines TRBV5-1 with TRBJ2-1; the match to TRBD2 covers 7 bases. V shed 0 bases, J shed 7 bases, and the junction held 10 bases outside the gene matches. Germline V gene sequence: CDR1 SGHRS, CDR2 YFSETQ. The CDR3 spans 16 residues. Written as DNA, the CDR3 is TGCGCCAGCAGCTTGGCCGGGGGGAACTTGAGGAATGAGCAGTTCTTC. Protein product: CASSLAGGNLRNEQFF.

The V gene is TRBV5-4, the J gene TRBJ1-4, with TRBD1 matching 9 bases. Germline CDR1 SGHNT, CDR2 YYREEE (reference sequence). J gave up 5 bases and V 0 bases, and 5 bases lay outside the gene matches. The CDR3 spans 16 residues. In nucleotides, the CDR3 is TGTGCCAGCAGCTTGGGTGTGGGACAGGGAAATGAAAAACTGTTTTTT. Translation gives CASSLGVGQGNEKLFF.

The V and J genes are TRBV18 and TRBJ1-4, with 7 bases fitting TRBD1. The CDR3 is made up of 13 amino acids. J gave up 11 bases and V 6 bases, and 9 bases lay outside the gene matches. CDR1 and CDR2 from the germline V gene are KGHSH and LQKENI. CDR3 residues: CASSSPGTDKLFF. CDR3 nucleotide sequence: TGTGCCAGCTCCTCACCCGGGACAGATAAACTGTTTTTT. Variable domain in full (rest from reference TRBV18 and TRBJ1-4): NAGVMQNPRHLVRRRGQEARLRCSPMKGHSHVYWYRQLPEEGLKFMVYLQKENIIDESGMPKERFSAEFPKEGPSILRIQQVVRGDSAAYFCASSSPGTDKLFFGSGTQLSVL.

This chain links TRBV9 with TRBJ1-6, with 7 nucleotides matching TRBD1. Germline V gene data show CDR1 as SGDLS and CDR2 as YYNGEE. V shed 3 bases, J shed 5 bases, and the junction held 8 bases outside the gene matches. The CDR3 contains 16 residues. CDR3 sequence reads: CASSDRAGTDNSPLHF. DNA for the CDR3: TGTGCCAGCAGCGATCGAGCCGGGACAGATAATTCACCCCTCCACTTT.

This clone was observed many times. The chain recombines TRBV5-1 with TRBJ1-3; TRBD1 matches 7 bases. The CDR3 sequence is 18 residues long. With 2 bases clipped from V and 0 bases from J, the junction kept 11 bases outside the gene matches. CDR1 and CDR2 from the germline V gene are SGHRS and YFSETQ. CDR3 protein: CASSFTVGQKSSGNTIYF. The CDR3 DNA is TGCGCCAGCAGCTTTACTGTGGGACAGAAGAGCTCTGGAAACACCATATATTTT.

V gene TRBV30 combines with J gene TRBJ1-4; D is unresolved. CDR3 length equals 13 residues. V lost 3 bases to trimming and J lost 3 bases, with 8 bases between them. Germline CDR1 reads GTSNPN; CDR2 reads SVGIG (reference sequence). The chain's CDR3 is CAWRLGANEKLFF. The CDR3 DNA is TGTGCCTGGAGACTCGGGGCTAATGAAAAACTGTTTTTT.

This clone was seen at least ten times. Other DNA sequences within the sample encode an identical CDR3. This chain links TRBV19 with TRBJ2-2; D is perhaps TRBD1 (6 bases). Per the germline V gene, CDR1 is LNHDA and CDR2 is SQIVND (reference sequence). Trimming took off 7 bases at V and 4 bases at J, with 16 bases between the two ends. The CDR3 extends over 15 amino acids. CDR3 nucleotides: TGTGCCAGTACTGGGGGCCAGGGGTTCACCGGGGAGCTGTTTTTT. Translated, it gives CASTGGQGFTGELFF.

This clone was picked up a small number of times. The chain combines TRBV5-1 with TRBJ1-6; TRBD1 aligns across 10 bases. This CDR3 is 16 amino acids long. J was trimmed by 8 bases and V by 4 bases; bases with no gene match: 9. Germline CDR1 SGHRS, CDR2 YFSETQ. The CDR3: CASSIRQGARDSPLHF. The CDR3 nucleotides are TGCGCCAGCAGCATAAGACAGGGGGCGCGTGATTCACCCCTCCACTTT.

The genes are TRBV19 and TRBJ2-3; a possible D gene is TRBD1 (5 bases). This CDR3 region has 15 residues. Germline V lookup: CDR1 LNHDA, CDR2 SQIVND (reference sequence). V lost 8 bases, J lost 4 bases, and 19 bases lay in between. The CDR3 sequence is CASRLGPGNADTQYF. The CDR3 DNA reads as TGTGCCAGTCGTCTCGGCCCAGGGAACGCAGATACGCAGTATTTT.

CDR3 coding DNA: TGTGCCAGCACTCTAGCGGGAGGGTACACAGATACGCAGTATTTT. Residues: CASTLAGGYTDTQYF. The J gene is TRBJ2-3, the V gene TRBV6-6, with 12 bases aligning to TRBD2. Per the germline V gene, CDR1 is MNHNY and CDR2 is SVGAGI (reference sequence). This CDR3 comprises 15 residues. V lost 7 bases, J lost 2 bases, and 4 bases stayed unmatched.

The V call is TRBV6-2 or TRBV6-3, the J call TRBJ2-1; 13 bases map to TRBD2. CDR1 is MNHEY, CDR2 SVGEGT, per germline. CDR3 size: 16 residues. The V segment lost 6 bases and the J segment 0 bases; nucleotides outside the gene matches: 2. The CDR3 bases are TGTGCCAGCAGCCGGACTAGCGGGAGCTCCTACAATGAGCAGTTCTTC. Translated: CASSRTSGSSYNEQFF.

The chain recombines TRBV11-3 with TRBJ2-2; TRBD1 matches 8 bases. V lost 4 bases, J lost 1 base, and 2 bases stayed unmatched. The CDR3 is 15 residues long. Germline V gives CDR1 SGHNT, CDR2 YENEEA. The CDR3 here is CASSSGQGNTGELFF. The CDR3 nucleotides are TGTGCCAGCAGCTCTGGACAGGGGAACACCGGGGAGCTGTTTTTT.

The V call is TRBV25-1, the J call TRBJ2-1, with D possibly being TRBD2 (6 bases). The CDR3 extends over 15 amino acids. V dropped 0 bases and J dropped 4 bases, with 10 bases sitting between them. Germline loops: CDR1 MGHDK, CDR2 SYGVNS. The CDR3 spells CASSEYTGAYNEQFF. CDR3 nucleotide sequence: TGTGCCAGCAGTGAATATACGGGAGCTTACAATGAGCAGTTCTTC. The full variable domain, its missing parts supplied by reference TRBV25-1 and TRBJ2-1, is EADIYQTPRYLVIGTGKKITLECSQTMGHDKMYWYQQDPGMELHLIHYSYGVNSTEKGDLSSESTVSRIRTEHFPLTLESARPSHTSQYLCASSEYTGAYNEQFFGPGTRLTVL.

The CDR3 sequence is CASSLAAGGPGTGELFF. CDR3 DNA sequence: TGTGCCAGCAGCTTAGCCGCGGGAGGCCCAGGCACCGGGGAGCTGTTTTTT. The chain recombines TRBV7-3 with TRBJ2-2, with 8 bases matching TRBD2. V lost 2 bases, J lost 4 bases, and 9 bases stayed unmatched. The CDR3 is made up of 17 amino acids. In germline, CDR1 is SGHTA, CDR2 FQGTGA.

The chain recombines TRBV4-2 with TRBJ1-1, with a weak D call TRBD1 (5 bases). V shed 2 bases and J shed 6 bases, with 19 bases lying between them. Germline CDR1 LGHNA, CDR2 YNFKEQ. The CDR3 is 16 amino acids. The CDR3 DNA sequence: TGTGCCAGCAGCCAAAATACTGGGGCCAGAAGGTCTGAAGCTTTCTTT. It encodes CASSQNTGARRSEAFF.

The chain combines TRBV19 with TRBJ1-6, with D uncertain. The germline gives CDR1 LNHDA, CDR2 SQIVND (reference sequence). V was cut by 5 bases and J by 0 bases, with 14 bases left in between. There are 17 residues in the CDR3. The CDR3 bases are TGTGCCAGTAGTGCGAAGGACTTTAGCTCCTATAATTCACCCCTCCACTTT. As protein: CASSAKDFSSYNSPLHF. The whole variable domain, remainder taken from reference TRBV19 and TRBJ1-6, is DGGITQSPKYLFRKEGQNVTLSCEQNLNHDAMYWYRQDPGQGLRLIYYSQIVNDFQKGDIAEGYSVSREKKESFPLTVTSAQKNPTAFYLCASSAKDFSSYNSPLHFGNGTRLTVT.

The chain employs TRBV18 and TRBJ2-7; TRBD2 might be the D (6 bases). The CDR3 is 12 residues long. Germline V lookup: CDR1 KGHSH, CDR2 LQKENI. Trimming stripped 6 bases from V and 6 bases from J, with 12 bases between. This CDR3 reads CASSGTAGEQYF. The CDR3 DNA reads as TGTGCCAGCTCCGGGACTGCGGGCGAGCAGTACTTC.

The chain recombines TRBV12-3 or TRBV12-4 with TRBJ2-5, with D perhaps matching TRBD1 (5 bases). Deletions cut 7 bases from V and 4 bases from J, with 10 bases between. There are 12 residues in the CDR3. The CDR3 loop reads CASKRGIETQYF. CDR3 DNA: TGTGCCAGCAAAAGGGGCATAGAGACCCAGTACTTC.

This CDR3 reads CASSRGTGSTGELFF. CDR3 nucleotides: TGTGCCAGCTCCCGAGGGACAGGGAGCACCGGGGAGCTGTTTTTT. This chain uses TRBV18 with TRBJ2-2; 9 bases are a match to TRBD1. The CDR3 extends over 15 amino acids. The ends lost 6 bases at V and 4 bases at J; junction bases unmatched: 6. Germline V gives CDR1 KGHSH, CDR2 LQKENI. The variable domain in full, with the rest retrieved from reference TRBV18 and TRBJ2-2, is NAGVMQNPRHLVRRRGQEARLRCSPMKGHSHVYWYRQLPEEGLKFMVYLQKENIIDESGMPKERFSAEFPKEGPSILRIQQVVRGDSAAYFCASSRGTGSTGELFFGEGSRLTVL.

J is TRBJ1-4 and V is TRBV28, with D possibly matching TRBD1 (5 bases). CDR1 MDHEN and CDR2 SYDVKM come from the germline V gene. The V and J ends lost 5 bases and 8 bases respectively, with 12 bases between them. The CDR3 is 13 amino acids. CDR3 coding DNA: TGTGCCAGCAGTCCAACTCGGGGGGAAAAACTGTTTTTT. Protein product: CASSPTRGEKLFF.